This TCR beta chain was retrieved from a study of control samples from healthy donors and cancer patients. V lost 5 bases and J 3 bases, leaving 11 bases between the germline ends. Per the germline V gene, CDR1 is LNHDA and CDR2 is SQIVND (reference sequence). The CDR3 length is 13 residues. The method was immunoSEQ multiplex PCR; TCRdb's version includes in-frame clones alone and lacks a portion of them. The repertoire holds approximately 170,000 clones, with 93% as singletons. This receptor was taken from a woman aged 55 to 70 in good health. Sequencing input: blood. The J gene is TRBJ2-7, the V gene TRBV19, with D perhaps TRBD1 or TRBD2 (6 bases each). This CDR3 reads CASSYREDYEQYF. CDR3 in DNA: TGTGCCAGTAGTTACAGGGAGGACTACGAGCAGTACTTC.